The 13 T cell receptor beta chains in this list originate from one sample, sequenced in a study of cytomegalovirus exposure and HLA in healthy donors. PCR was performed using 60 Vbeta and 13 Jbeta primers. Clones were read by immunoSEQ multiplex PCR, and TCRdb kept only the in-frame ones, dropping some. The table includes under 200,000 clones, around 75% detected once. Sequencing was carried out using PBMCs. The receptors were sampled from a woman aged 40 to 50 in good health and CMV-seropositive.

With regard to this clone: A junction boundary mismatches the germline segment, possibly from a read error. This chain links TRBV5-4 with TRBJ1-2; D perhaps matches TRBD1 (5 bases). Germline CDR1 is SGHNT and CDR2 is YYREEE (reference sequence). This CDR3 is built from 17 residues. The CDR3 protein is CASSFRRAPGTEGSEPF. As DNA, the CDR3 is TGTGCCAGCAGCTTCCGAAGAGCTCCCGGGACGGAGGGATCAGAGCCCTTC.

The chain combines TRBV19 with TRBJ2-7, with unresolved D. V was clipped by 4 bases and J by 6 bases, with 13 bases between them. The CDR3 extends over 13 amino acids. The V gene's germline CDR1 is LNHDA and CDR2 SQIVND (reference sequence). CDR3 sequence: CASSTLVYFEQYF. The DNA of the CDR3 is TGTGCCAGTAGTACCCTAGTGTACTTCGAGCAGTACTTC.

V is TRBV4-3 and J is TRBJ2-1, with TRBD1 matching over 7 bases. This CDR3 contains 17 residues. Losses at the gene ends were 2 bases for V and 4 bases for J; bases not matched to a gene: 11. Germline CDR1 and CDR2: LGHNA and YSLEER. The CDR3 DNA sequence: TGCGCCAGCAGCCAACATCTTCCGGGACAGAGATACAATGAGCAGTTCTTC. Its protein product is CASSQHLPGQRYNEQFF.

Details on this clone: The germline gene is not matched at one end of the junction; a read error may be the cause. This rearrangement joins TRBV7-9 to TRBJ2-1; D ambiguous. Germline-derived CDR1 and CDR2 are SEHNR and FQNEAQ (reference sequence). The CDR3 has 10 amino acids. The DNA of the CDR3 is TGTTCCAGCAGCGAGGATGAGCAGTTCTTC. Translated, it gives CSSSEDEQFF.

The V and J genes are TRBV7-9 and TRBJ2-2; weak D call: TRBD2 (5 bases). V lost 5 bases to trimming and J lost 3 bases, with 16 bases between them. The length of the CDR3 is 16 residues. Germline V gene data show CDR1 as SEHNR and CDR2 as FQNEAQ (reference sequence). Here the CDR3 reads CASSPGWAEYTGELFF. The DNA for the CDR3 is TGTGCCAGCAGCCCGGGATGGGCGGAATACACCGGGGAGCTGTTTTTT.

This chain joins TRBV5-1 and TRBJ2-1, with 8 positions matching TRBD1. CDR3 length: 16 residues. V dropped 3 bases and J dropped 0; count of bases not matched to a gene: 5. In germline, CDR1 is SGHRS, CDR2 YFSETQ. CDR3 nucleotides: TGCGCCAGCAGCTCCTGGACAGGGCTCTCCTACAATGAGCAGTTCTTC. Translation: CASSSWTGLSYNEQFF.

This chain connects TRBV19 to TRBJ2-1, with 10 bases aligning to TRBD2. Germline CDR1 is LNHDA and CDR2 is SQIVND (reference sequence). V dropped 8 bases and J dropped 4; count of bases not matched to a gene: 5. The CDR3 has 14 residues. The CDR3 nucleotides are TGTGCCAGTTCCGGGACTAGCGAGTACAATGAGCAGTTCTTC. Residues: CASSGTSEYNEQFF.

Only one count was recorded for this clone. The rearrangement uses TRBV28 and TRBJ2-5, with 8 bases matching TRBD2. Germline V lookup: CDR1 MDHEN, CDR2 SYDVKM. The CDR3 has 14 amino acids. V shed 6 bases and J 1 base; nucleotides not matched to a gene: 4. CDR3 region: CASRKSGGQETQYF. CDR3 nucleotide sequence: TGTGCCAGCAGAAAAAGCGGGGGCCAAGAGACCCAGTACTTC. Full variable domain (remainder filled in from reference TRBV28 and TRBJ2-5): DVKVTQSSRYLVKRTGEKVFLECVQDMDHENMFWYRQDPGLGLRLIYFSYDVKMKEKGDIPEGYSVSREKKERFSLILESASTNQTSMYLCASRKSGGQETQYFGPGTRLLVL.

The V and J genes are TRBV30 and TRBJ2-7; 7 bases align to TRBD1. In germline, CDR1 is GTSNPN, CDR2 SVGIG (reference sequence). This CDR3 comprises 12 residues. Trimming cost V 3 bases and J 4 bases; bases outside gene matches: 3. The CDR3 sequence is CAWSQQGYEQYF. The CDR3 DNA reads TGTGCCTGGAGCCAACAGGGGTACGAGCAGTACTTC. Filled out from reference TRBV30 and TRBJ2-7, the complete variable domain reads SQTIHQWPATLVQPVGSPLSLECTVEGTSNPNLYWYRQAAGRGLQLLFYSVGIGQISSEVPQNLSASRPQDRQFILSSKKLLLSDSGFYLCAWSQQGYEQYFGPGTRLTVT.

The chain recombines TRBV4-1 with TRBJ1-5; 8 positions match TRBD1. From germline, CDR1 is MGHRA and CDR2 YSYEKL. J was trimmed by 6 bases and V by 1 base; bases with no gene match: 8. The CDR3 runs 16 residues. The CDR3 DNA follows: TGCGCCAGCAGCCAAGCTGGCAGGGGGCTGAGTCAGCCCCAGCATTTT. It encodes CASSQAGRGLSQPQHF.

The V and J genes are TRBV10-3 and TRBJ2-7; 9 bases line up with TRBD1. This CDR3 is 15 amino acids long. Looked up from germline, CDR1 is ENHRY and CDR2 is SYGVKD. Trimming removed 1 base from V and 6 bases from J; junction bases left unmatched: 7. CDR3 DNA sequence: TGTGCCATCAGTGAGTGGGGGGACAGGGAGGGCGAGCAGTACTTC. Translation: CAISEWGDREGEQYF.

This chain joins TRBV30 and TRBJ2-5; 16 bases match TRBD2. The CDR3 runs to 17 residues. Per the germline V gene, CDR1 is GTSNPN and CDR2 is SVGIG (reference sequence). V lost 4 bases and J lost 3; bases outside the gene matches: 8. CDR3 DNA: TGTGCCTGGAACTCGGGACTAGCGGGAGGGAGGGAAGAGACCCAGTACTTC. Encoded protein: CAWNSGLAGGREETQYF.

The chain recombines TRBV28 with TRBJ2-4; 10 nucleotides align to TRBD2. Germline V lookup: CDR1 MDHEN, CDR2 SYDVKM. The CDR3 spans 15 residues. V lost 5 bases and J lost 6; bases outside the gene matches: 7. CDR3 nucleotide sequence: TGTGCCAGCAGTCCCCCCGGGACTAGCGTAAACATTCAGTACTTC. As protein: CASSPPGTSVNIQYF.